This T cell receptor (beta chain) was recovered during a study of T cell responses to AZD1222 COVID-19 vaccine. Assay used: immunoSEQ multiplex PCR; TCRdb lists only in-frame clones, some missing. The data contain under 200,000 clones, 92% of them singletons. Germline V gives CDR1 KGHDR, CDR2 SFDVKD. The CDR3 sequence is 11 residues long. Trimming pared 4 bases from V and 10 bases from J, leaving 7 bases between. Material: peripheral blood, obtained on day 0 of AZD1222 vaccination. The sequence derives from an adult in good health. The chain couples TRBV24-1 to TRBJ2-1; no clear D gene. CDR3 region: CATSDGYEQFF. The DNA for the CDR3 is TGTGCCACCAGTGACGGGTACGAGCAGTTCTTC.